These 2 T cell receptor beta chains came from one sample sequenced in a study of cytomegalovirus exposure and HLA in healthy donors. Primers: 60 Vbeta forward and 13 Jbeta reverse. This table comes from immunoSEQ multiplex PCR, and its TCRdb copy is limited to in-frame clones, with some not included. Here the sample spans 80,000 to 95,000 clones, under 80% being singletons. The source material was PBMCs. The receptors originated from a man aged 18-30 years in good health and CMV-seropositive.

J is TRBJ2-6 and V is TRBV23-1; weak D call: TRBD1 (6 bases). TRBV23-1 is given ORF status, its function remaining uncertain. The CDR3 contains 17 residues. Trimming pared 2 bases from V and 3 bases from J, leaving 14 bases between. In DNA form, the CDR3 reads TGCGCCAGCAGTCAAGAGGCAGGGGCAAGTGGGGCCAACGTCCTGACTTTC. As protein: CASSQEAGASGANVLTF.

CDR3: CASKYGTGNYGYTF. DNA of the CDR3: TGTGCCAGCAAATACGGGACAGGGAACTATGGCTACACCTTC. The chain recombines TRBV2 with TRBJ1-2; TRBD1 aligns across 9 bases. CDR1 is SNHLY and CDR2 is FYNNEI in the germline V gene. The CDR3 totals 14 residues. J was trimmed by 2 bases and V by 7 bases; bases with no gene match: 5.